The clone carrying this T cell receptor (beta chain) has only one observation. Its target is unknown. Trimming took 5 bases from V and 0 from J, leaving 12 bases between them. This CDR3 has 15 amino acids. Germline V gives CDR1 ENHRY, CDR2 SYGVKD. Without sorting, samples used about 90 million PBMCs for genomic DNA. Several immunoSEQ plates held equal portions of the genomic DNA taken from each subset. It was 300 ng DNA, roughly 28,000 T cell genomes, that went into each replicate PCR of unsorted PBMC. Profiling relied on immunoSEQ multiplex PCR, and the TCRdb table lists in-frame clones only, not all of them. The sample yields 450,000 to 650,000 clones, around three quarters seen once. The sample is drawn from a study of shared clonotypes between healthy human individuals. Findings of the study overall: Few donors limited the genetic and exposure-history diversity represented.

Sequenced sample: PBMCs. V and J are TRBV10-3 and TRBJ2-3; D possibly corresponds to TRBD1 (5 bases). The TCR was taken from a woman aged 35 to 49 in good health. Some clones in this sample may be carry-over from other donors' samples. The CDR3 loop reads CAISSREPSTDTQYF. DNA for the CDR3: TGTGCCATCAGTTCCAGGGAACCTAGCACAGATACGCAGTATTTT.